This T cell receptor beta chain was profiled in a study of immune characterization of retroperitoneal liposarcoma. Trimming shortened V by 3 bases and J by 10 bases, and 13 bases separated the two germline ends. Germline CDR1 MNHEY, CDR2 SMNVEV (reference sequence). The CDR3 runs 13 residues. Using its own MiXCR run on the PCR reads, TCRdb lists one record per CDR3 protein. This sample has 10,000 or so distinct CDR3 sequences; about 27% occur once, and the top ten carry around 8%. Sequencing input: tumor tissue. This clonotype originated in a male donor with retroperitoneal liposarcoma. This chain joins TRBV27 and TRBJ2-1; D uncertain. CDR3 nucleotides: TGTGCCAGCAGTTTGCGGATCTTGGGCGAGCAGTTCTTC. Its translation is CASSLRILGEQFF.